This T cell receptor beta chain stems from a study of T cell repertoires in cytomegalovirus infection. As for the study in general: The authors relied on CMV epitopes, both recently identified HLA-C-restricted and well-studied HLA-B-restricted. Whole-study findings and limits: The ex vivo response was dominated by HLA-C-restricted CMV-specific TCR beta clonotypes. Totalled public TCR beta family frequency picked out people who carried CMV plus the relevant HLA.

Using its own MiXCR run on the reads, TCRdb lists one record per CDR3 protein. The repertoire holds about 830,000 distinct CDR3 sequences, with 32% as singletons. As to this clonotype: Its target is not known.

This CDR3 is 13 amino acids long. V was cut by 1 base and J by 2 bases, with 5 bases left in between. Germline V gene data show CDR1 as MGHRA and CDR2 as YSYEKL. V and J are TRBV4-1 and TRBJ1-1; D is unclear. The TCR was taken from a human donor in good health (CMV status not recorded). Some clones in this sample may be carry-over from other donors' samples. The sequenced sample was cultured CD8+ T cells from PBMCs, obtained from culture after CMV antigen stimulation. The CDR3 region is CASSQAINTEAFF. CDR3 in DNA: TGCGCCAGCAGCCAAGCTATCAACACTGAAGCTTTCTTT.